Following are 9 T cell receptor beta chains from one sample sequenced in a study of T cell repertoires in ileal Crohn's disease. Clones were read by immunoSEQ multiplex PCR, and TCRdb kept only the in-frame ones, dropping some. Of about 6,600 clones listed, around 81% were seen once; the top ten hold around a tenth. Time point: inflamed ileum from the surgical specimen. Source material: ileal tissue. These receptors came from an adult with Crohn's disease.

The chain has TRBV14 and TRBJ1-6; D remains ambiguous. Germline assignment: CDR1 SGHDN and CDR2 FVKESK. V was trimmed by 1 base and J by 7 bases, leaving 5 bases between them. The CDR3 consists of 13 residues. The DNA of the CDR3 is TGTGCCAGCAGCCAAGGGCGGAATTCACCCCTCCACTTT. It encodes CASSQGRNSPLHF. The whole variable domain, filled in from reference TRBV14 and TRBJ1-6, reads EAGVTQFPSHSVIEKGQTVTLRCDPISGHDNLYWYRRVMGKEIKFLLHFVKESKQDESGMPNNRFLAERTGGTYSTLKVQPAELEDSGVYFCASSQGRNSPLHFGNGTRLTVT.

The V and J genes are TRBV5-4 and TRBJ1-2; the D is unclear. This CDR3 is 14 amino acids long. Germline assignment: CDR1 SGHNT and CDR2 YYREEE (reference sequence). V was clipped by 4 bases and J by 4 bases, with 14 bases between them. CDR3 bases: TGTGCCAGCAGCGCCGCGGACGGCTTCTATGGCTACACCTTC. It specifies CASSAADGFYGYTF.

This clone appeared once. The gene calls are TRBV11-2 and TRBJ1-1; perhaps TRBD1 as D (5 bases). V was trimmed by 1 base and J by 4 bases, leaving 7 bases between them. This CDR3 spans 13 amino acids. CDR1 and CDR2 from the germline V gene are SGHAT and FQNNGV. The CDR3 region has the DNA TGTGCCAGCAGCTTAGGGGGCCCCACTGAAGCTTTCTTT. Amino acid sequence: CASSLGGPTEAFF.

The chain's CDR3 is CASSQYRGGETQYF. For the CDR3, the DNA is TGTGCCAGCAGCCAATACAGAGGAGGGGAGACCCAGTACTTC. The chain has TRBV16 and TRBJ2-5; D possibly corresponds to TRBD2 (6 bases). Germline V CDR1 and CDR2: KGHSY, FQNENV. The V gene lost 1 base and the J gene lost 5 bases, with 11 bases spanning the gap. The CDR3 loop spans 14 amino acids.

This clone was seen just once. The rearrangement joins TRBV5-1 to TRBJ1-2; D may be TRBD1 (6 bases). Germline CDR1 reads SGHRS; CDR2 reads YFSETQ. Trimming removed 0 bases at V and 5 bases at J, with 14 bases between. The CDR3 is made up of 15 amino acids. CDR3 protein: CASSLGLGAAYGYTF. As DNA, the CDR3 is TGCGCCAGCAGCTTGGGACTGGGGGCGGCTTATGGCTACACCTTC. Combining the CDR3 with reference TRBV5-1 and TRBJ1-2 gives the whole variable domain KAGVTQTPRYLIKTRGQQVTLSCSPISGHRSVSWYQQTPGQGLQFLFEYFSETQRNKGNFPGRFSGRQFSNSRSEMNVSTLELGDSALYLCASSLGLGAAYGYTFGSGTRLTVV.

The CDR3 DNA sequence: TGTGCCAGCAGCCTCAGGGGAGGGCTCTACGAGCAGTACTTC. This encodes CASSLRGGLYEQYF. The chain has TRBV13 and TRBJ2-7, with D possibly matching TRBD2 (7 bases). The CDR3 totals 14 residues. Germline CDR1 PRHDT, CDR2 FYEKMQ (reference sequence). Trimming cost V 5 bases and J 3 bases, with 14 bases left between them. Full variable domain (missing parts from reference TRBV13 and TRBJ2-7): AAGVIQSPRHLIKEKRETATLKCYPIPRHDTVYWYQQGPGQDPQFLISFYEKMQSDKGSIPDRFSAQQFSDYHSELNMSSLELGDSALYFCASSLRGGLYEQYFGPGTRLTVT.

CDR3: CASSLSPHSSYEQYF. The CDR3, as DNA: TGCGCCAGCAGCTTATCTCCTCACAGCTCCTACGAGCAGTACTTC. This sequence joins TRBV5-1 and TRBJ2-7, with D uncertain. Trimming cost V 2 bases and J 0 bases, with 12 bases left between them. The CDR3 covers 15 residues. Germline values: CDR1 SGHRS, CDR2 YFSETQ.

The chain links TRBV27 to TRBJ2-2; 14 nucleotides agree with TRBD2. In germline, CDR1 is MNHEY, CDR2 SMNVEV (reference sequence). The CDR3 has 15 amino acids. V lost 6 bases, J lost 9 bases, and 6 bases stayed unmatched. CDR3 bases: TGTGCCAGCAGCCGACTAGCGGGGGGGCCCCGGGAGCTGTTTTTT. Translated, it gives CASSRLAGGPRELFF.

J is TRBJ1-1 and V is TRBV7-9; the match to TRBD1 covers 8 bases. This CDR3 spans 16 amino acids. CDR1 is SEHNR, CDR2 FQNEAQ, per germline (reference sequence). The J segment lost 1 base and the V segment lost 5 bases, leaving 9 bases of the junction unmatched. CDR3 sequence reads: CASSETRTGSNTEAFF. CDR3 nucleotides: TGTGCCAGCAGCGAAACCCGGACAGGGTCGAACACTGAAGCTTTCTTT. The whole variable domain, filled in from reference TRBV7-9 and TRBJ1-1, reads DTGVSQNPRHKITKRGQNVTFRCDPISEHNRLYWYRQTLGQGPEFLTYFQNEAQLEKSRLLSDRFSAERPKGSFSTLEIQRTEQGDSAMYLCASSETRTGSNTEAFFGQGTRLTVV.